This entry describes one T cell receptor (beta chain). This sample was included in a study of blood T cell repertoires in COVID-19. Measured with immunoSEQ multiplex PCR; TCRdb has only the in-frame clones, and not every one. The sample includes about 55,000 clones, 75% to 85% of them seen just once. Germline V gene sequence: CDR1 MDHEN, CDR2 SYDVKM. There are 13 residues in the CDR3. V lost 5 bases and J lost 6, with 11 bases in between. Sequenced material: peripheral blood. The sequence was obtained from a human donor in a cohort sampled during active COVID-19. The V and J genes are TRBV28 and TRBJ1-5, with D unclear. The CDR3 is CASSITVLQPQHF. The DNA for the CDR3 is TGTGCCAGCAGTATTACAGTGCTTCAGCCCCAGCATTTT.